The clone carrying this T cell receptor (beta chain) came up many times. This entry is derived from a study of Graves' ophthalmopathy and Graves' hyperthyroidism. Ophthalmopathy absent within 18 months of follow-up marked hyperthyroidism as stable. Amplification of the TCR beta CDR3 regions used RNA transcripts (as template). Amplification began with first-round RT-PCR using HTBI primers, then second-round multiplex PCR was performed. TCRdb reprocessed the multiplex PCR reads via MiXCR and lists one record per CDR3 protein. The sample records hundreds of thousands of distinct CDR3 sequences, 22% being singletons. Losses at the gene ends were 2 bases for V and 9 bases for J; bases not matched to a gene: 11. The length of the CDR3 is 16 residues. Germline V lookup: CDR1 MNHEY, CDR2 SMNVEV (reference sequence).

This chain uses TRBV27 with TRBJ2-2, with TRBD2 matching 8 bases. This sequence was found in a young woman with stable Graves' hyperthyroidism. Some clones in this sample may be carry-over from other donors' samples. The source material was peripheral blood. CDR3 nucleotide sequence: TGTGCCAGCAGTTTAACGCCGGGACTAGAGGTTCGGGAGCTGTTTTTT. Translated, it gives CASSLTPGLEVRELFF.